These T cell receptor beta chains were read from a single sample in a study of cytomegalovirus exposure and HLA in healthy donors. Data came from immunoSEQ multiplex PCR; TCRdb stores just in-frame clones and leaves some out. The table records more than 95,000 clones, about 87% of them present only once. Specimen: PBMCs. The origin of the receptors is a man aged 18 to 29 in good health and CMV-seronegative. The CDR3 runs from the conserved cysteine through the conserved F or W. A D gene is named only where the DNA matches it firmly.

d_call: TRBD1; v_call: TRBV7-7; j_call: TRBJ1-5; cdr3_aa: CASSKKKDRGGLGKQPQHF
d_call: TRBD1; v_call: TRBV5-6; j_call: TRBJ2-1; cdr3_aa: CASSLAGGPYSVYNEQFF
d_call: TRBD1; v_call: TRBV10-3; j_call: TRBJ1-5; cdr3_aa: CAISTGTGDQPQHF
d_call: NA; v_call: TRBV15; j_call: TRBJ2-1; cdr3_aa: CATSRVTSDEQFF
d_call: NA; v_call: TRBV28; j_call: TRBJ2-7; cdr3_aa: CASSPAYEQYF
d_call: NA; v_call: TRBV4-1; j_call: TRBJ2-1; cdr3_aa: CASSQVGRGLDNEQFF
d_call: NA; v_call: TRBV28; j_call: TRBJ2-7; cdr3_aa: CASRRASGAYEQYF
d_call: TRBD1; v_call: TRBV7-2; j_call: TRBJ1-1; cdr3_aa: CASSLVGGVTEAFF
d_call: TRBD1; v_call: TRBV5-4; j_call: TRBJ2-7; cdr3_aa: CASSLTQGIEAYEQYF
d_call: TRBD1; v_call: TRBV15; j_call: TRBJ2-7; cdr3_aa: CATSLPSTGAHEQYF
d_call: TRBD2; v_call: TRBV4-3; j_call: TRBJ2-3; cdr3_aa: CASSKLAGRTDTQYF
d_call: TRBD2; v_call: TRBV6-4; j_call: TRBJ2-1; cdr3_aa: CASSGAPSGRNEQFF
d_call: TRBD1; v_call: TRBV19; j_call: TRBJ2-6; cdr3_aa: CARHRDRDSGANVLTF
d_call: TRBD2; v_call: TRBV15; j_call: TRBJ2-7; cdr3_aa: CATSMGLAREQYF
d_call: NA; v_call: TRBV6-5; j_call: TRBJ2-7; cdr3_aa: CASSYSVVGSSYEQYF
d_call: TRBD1; v_call: TRBV5-6; j_call: TRBJ2-2; cdr3_aa: CASSLGTGRNTGELFF
d_call: TRBD2; v_call: TRBV7-6; j_call: TRBJ2-7; cdr3_aa: CASSLTSQFSYEQYF
d_call: NA; v_call: TRBV6-1; j_call: TRBJ2-1; cdr3_aa: CASGQGSYNEQFF
d_call: NA; v_call: TRBV7-9; j_call: TRBJ2-7; cdr3_aa: CASKQGGEQYF
d_call: TRBD1; v_call: TRBV28; j_call: TRBJ1-5; cdr3_aa: CASSFNRGRPQHF
d_call: TRBD2; v_call: TRBV7-2; j_call: TRBJ2-4; cdr3_aa: CASSLSGGANIQYF
d_call: TRBD1; v_call: TRBV11-2; j_call: TRBJ2-5; cdr3_aa: CASSLRGDRGRAETQYF